The 20 T cell receptor beta chains presented below share a single source sample, sequenced in a study of T cell responses to AZD1222 COVID-19 vaccine. Only in-frame clones appear in the TCRdb table, and some are missing; sequencing was by immunoSEQ multiplex PCR. Of about 56,000 clones detected, roughly 88% appear once; the ten largest clones hold under 15%. The source was peripheral blood, collected on day 0 of AZD1222 vaccination. All receptors derive from an adult in good health.

This chain connects TRBV7-9 to TRBJ2-1; D is undetermined. The CDR3 contains 13 residues. CDR1 is SEHNR, CDR2 FQNEAQ, per germline (reference sequence). The V end was cut by 5 bases, the J end by 4 bases, with 9 bases between. The CDR3, as DNA: TGTGCCAGCAGCCCCGACTCGTACAATGAGCAGTTCTTC. Translation gives CASSPDSYNEQFF.

For the CDR3, the DNA is TGTGCCAGCCATCTCCGCCCGGGACACCCTGGACCCCTCCACTTT. It is translated as CASHLRPGHPGPLHF. The rearrangement uses TRBV6-5 and TRBJ1-6; D may be TRBD1 (6 bases). The length of the CDR3 is 15 residues. Germline-derived CDR1 and CDR2 are MNHEY and SVGAGI. V lost 8 bases, J lost 12 bases, and 23 bases lay in between.

The chain employs TRBV9 and TRBJ1-1, with D hard to call. Trimming shortened V by 0 bases and J by 0 bases, and 6 bases separated the two germline ends. Germline lookup yields CDR1 SGDLS and CDR2 YYNGEE. The CDR3 totals 14 residues. CDR3 sequence reads: CASSVGRMNTEAFF. The CDR3 DNA follows: TGTGCCAGCAGCGTAGGAAGGATGAACACTGAAGCTTTCTTT.

This chain uses TRBV27 with TRBJ1-1; D is possibly TRBD1 (5 bases). Germline V lookup: CDR1 MNHEY, CDR2 SMNVEV (reference sequence). The CDR3 has 14 amino acids. Trimming took 6 bases from V and 2 from J, leaving 13 bases between them. CDR3 sequence (DNA): TGTGCCAGCAGCAAGGGGACTGATAACACTGAAGCTTTCTTT. The encoded protein is CASSKGTDNTEAFF.

The chain combines TRBV30 with TRBJ1-2; no definite D call. CDR1 is GTSNPN and CDR2 is SVGIG in the germline V gene (reference sequence). Deletions cut 4 bases from V and 5 bases from J, with 20 bases between. CDR3 length: 15 amino acids. CDR3 protein: CAWKLGGLGEYGYTF. In nucleotides, the CDR3 is TGTGCCTGGAAGTTGGGCGGCCTGGGTGAATATGGCTACACCTTC.

The chain links TRBV18 to TRBJ1-3, with D perhaps TRBD1 (6 bases). Germline V gives CDR1 KGHSH, CDR2 LQKENI. Trimming pared 6 bases from V and 3 bases from J, leaving 9 bases between. This CDR3 is built from 13 residues. The CDR3 sequence: CASSRDIGNTIYF. The CDR3 bases are TGTGCCAGCTCGCGGGACATTGGAAACACCATATATTTT.

The CDR3 sequence is CASSLTGGGPNTIYF. For the CDR3, the DNA is TGTGCCAGCAGCTTAACGGGTGGGGGGCCGAACACCATATATTTT. V is TRBV7-8 and J is TRBJ1-3, with D perhaps matching TRBD1 (6 bases). Germline values: CDR1 SGHVS, CDR2 FQNEAQ. The ends were cut back, 2 bases at V and 7 bases at J, with 15 bases in the middle. This CDR3 is built from 15 residues.

A few counts support this clone. The rearrangement joins TRBV2 to TRBJ1-6; D not resolved. Trimming left V 4 bases short and J 15 bases short, with 13 bases between. The CDR3 has 12 amino acids. Germline V gene sequence: CDR1 SNHLY, CDR2 FYNNEI. In DNA, the CDR3 is TGTGCCAGCAGTGGTAATCGGCGTCTCCTCCACTTT. Its protein is CASSGNRRLLHF.

V and J are TRBV6-5 and TRBJ2-1; no definite D call. The germline V and J ends were trimmed by 0 bases and 4 bases, with 13 bases remaining between them. The CDR3 sequence is 16 residues long. The V gene's germline CDR1 is MNHEY and CDR2 SVGAGI. The CDR3, as DNA: TGTGCCAGCAGTTACTCGAGCAGGCCTACTTACAATGAGCAGTTCTTC. Its protein product is CASSYSSRPTYNEQFF.

CDR3 region: CASSLKTGQSTDTQYF. In DNA, the CDR3 is TGTGCCAGCAGCCTGAAGACTGGTCAGAGCACAGATACGCAGTATTTT. This chain links TRBV4-2 with TRBJ2-3; D gene uncertain. This CDR3 is 16 amino acids long. Per germline, CDR1 LGHNA and CDR2 YNFKEQ. Trimming shortened V by 4 bases and J by 0 bases, and 14 bases separated the two germline ends.

Written as DNA, the CDR3 is TGCAGCGCCGGTATTAGGACAGGGCCCTACGAGCAGTACTTC. The encoded protein is CSAGIRTGPYEQYF. J is TRBJ2-7 and V is TRBV29-1, with 8 positions matching TRBD1. Germline V CDR1 and CDR2: SQVTM, ANQGSEA. The CDR3 length is 14 residues. V was clipped by 7 bases and J by 2 bases; unmatched bases: 10.

This chain connects TRBV5-1 to TRBJ2-3; 10 bases match TRBD2. J gave up 1 base and V 3 bases, and 5 bases lay outside the gene matches. Germline lookup yields CDR1 SGHRS and CDR2 YFSETQ. The length of the CDR3 is 16 residues. The CDR3 sequence: CASSWAGLAGTDTQYF. CDR3 coding DNA: TGCGCCAGCAGCTGGGCAGGACTAGCGGGCACAGATACGCAGTATTTT.

This clone showed up just once. The chain is built from TRBV19 and TRBJ2-1; TRBD2 agrees at 9 bases. With V trimmed by 3 bases and J by 6 bases, 6 bases remained unmatched. The CDR3 sequence is 15 residues long. CDR1 is LNHDA and CDR2 is SQIVND in the germline V gene (reference sequence). The CDR3 nucleotides read TGTGCCAGTAGTATCCCGGGACTAGCCGGCAATGAGCAGTTCTTC. Amino acids: CASSIPGLAGNEQFF.

V and J are TRBV9 and TRBJ1-3; unclear D gene. Germline lookup yields CDR1 SGDLS and CDR2 YYNGEE. V was pared by 2 bases and J by 0 bases, with 9 bases between. The CDR3 sequence is 15 residues long. Written as DNA, the CDR3 is TGTGCCAGCAGCGTGGACGGATCCTCTGGAAACACCATATATTTT. It translates to CASSVDGSSGNTIYF.

With regard to this clone: An end of the junction does not agree with germline; a read error may underlie this. This chain links TRBV6-5 with TRBJ2-7; TRBD1 or TRBD2 may be the D gene (5 bases each). The CDR3 runs 13 residues. Germline V gives CDR1 MNHEY, CDR2 SVGAGI. For the CDR3, the DNA is TGTGCCAGCAGGGTGGGGGAGTCCTTCGAGCAGTACTTC. Its protein product is CASRVGESFEQYF.

The V call is TRBV3-1 (or the pseudogene TRBV3-2), the J call TRBJ2-7; D ambiguous. V was shortened by 4 bases and J by 2 bases, with 15 bases between the two germline ends. The CDR3 contains 15 residues. CDR1 is LGHDT, CDR2 YNNKEL, per germline (reference sequence). The CDR3 sequence: CASSPQPKQTYEQYF. CDR3 sequence (DNA): TGTGCCAGCAGCCCGCAACCAAAACAGACCTACGAGCAGTACTTC.

This chain connects TRBV5-4 to TRBJ1-3; 7 bases map to TRBD1. The ends lost 1 base at V and 3 bases at J; junction bases unmatched: 7. CDR3 size: 16 residues. Per germline, CDR1 SGHNT and CDR2 YYREEE (reference sequence). The CDR3 spells CASSLSKGAIGNTIYF. The CDR3 nucleotides read TGTGCCAGCAGCTTGTCTAAGGGGGCCATTGGAAACACCATATATTTT.

The table lists this clone with a few counts. The CDR3: CASSSGDSNQPQHF. As DNA, the CDR3 is TGTGCCAGCAGTTCTGGAGATAGCAATCAGCCCCAGCATTTT. The chain uses TRBV27 and TRBJ1-5; D gene uncertain. The germline gives CDR1 MNHEY, CDR2 SMNVEV (reference sequence). The CDR3 runs 14 residues. V was pared by 4 bases and J by 0 bases, with 7 bases between.

The chain couples TRBV10-3 to TRBJ2-7; 9 nucleotides align to TRBD1. J lost 3 bases, V lost 4 bases, and 7 bases had no gene match. Germline CDR1 ENHRY, CDR2 SYGVKD. CDR3 size: 15 residues. This CDR3 is CAISGADRGNYEQYF. CDR3 bases: TGTGCCATCAGTGGGGCGGACAGGGGAAACTACGAGCAGTACTTC.

The chain carries TRBV5-6 and TRBJ2-1, with D maybe TRBD1 (5 bases). Germline lookup yields CDR1 SGHDT and CDR2 YYEEEE. The CDR3 spans 15 residues. V was cut by 3 bases and J by 9 bases, with 19 bases left in between. The CDR3 loop reads CASSSHGPGRVEQFF. The CDR3 nucleotides are TGTGCCAGCAGCTCCCACGGCCCGGGCAGGGTTGAGCAGTTCTTC.